Sequencing of this T cell receptor (beta chain) was carried out in a study of blood T cell repertoires in COVID-19. The CDR3 has 14 amino acids. The V end was cut by 0 bases, the J end by 0 bases, with 6 bases between. The germline CDR1 and CDR2 sequences are SGHRS and YFSETQ. The assay was immunoSEQ multiplex PCR, and TCRdb's table has in-frame clones only and misses some. The table records approximately 250,000 clones, approximately 86% of them present only once. The sequence derives from a woman aged 25 to 39 who had recovered from COVID-19. The V call is TRBV5-1, the J call TRBJ1-1; D is unresolved. The sequenced material came from PBMCs or T cells enriched from blood (not recorded which). This chain's CDR3 is CASSLDRLNTEAFF. The DNA of the CDR3 is TGCGCCAGCAGCTTGGACAGATTGAACACTGAAGCTTTCTTT.